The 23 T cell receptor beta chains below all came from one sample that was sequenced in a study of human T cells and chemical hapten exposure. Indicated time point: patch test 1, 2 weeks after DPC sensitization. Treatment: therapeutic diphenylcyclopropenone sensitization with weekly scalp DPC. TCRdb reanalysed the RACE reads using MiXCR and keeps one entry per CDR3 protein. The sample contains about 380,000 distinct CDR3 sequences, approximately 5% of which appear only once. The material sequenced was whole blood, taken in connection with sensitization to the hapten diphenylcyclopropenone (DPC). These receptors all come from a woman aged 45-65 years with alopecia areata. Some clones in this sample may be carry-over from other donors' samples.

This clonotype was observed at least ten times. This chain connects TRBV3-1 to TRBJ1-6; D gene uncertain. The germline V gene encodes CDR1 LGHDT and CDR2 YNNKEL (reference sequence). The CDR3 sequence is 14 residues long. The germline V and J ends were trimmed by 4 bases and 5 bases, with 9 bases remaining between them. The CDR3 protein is CASSLGANNSPLHF. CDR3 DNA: TGTGCCAGCAGCCTCGGAGCGAATAATTCACCCCTCCACTTT.

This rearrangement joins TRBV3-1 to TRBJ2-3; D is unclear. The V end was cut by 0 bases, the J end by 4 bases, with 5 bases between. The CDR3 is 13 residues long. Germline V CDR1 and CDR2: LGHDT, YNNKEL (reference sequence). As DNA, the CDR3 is TGTGCCAGCAGCCAAGATATCGCAGATACGCAGTATTTT. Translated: CASSQDIADTQYF.

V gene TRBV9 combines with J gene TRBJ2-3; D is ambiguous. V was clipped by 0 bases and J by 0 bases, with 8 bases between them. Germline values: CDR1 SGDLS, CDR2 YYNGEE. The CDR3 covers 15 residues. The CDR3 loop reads CASSVVAPSTDTQYF. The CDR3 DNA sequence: TGTGCCAGCAGCGTAGTTGCGCCTAGCACAGATACGCAGTATTTT.

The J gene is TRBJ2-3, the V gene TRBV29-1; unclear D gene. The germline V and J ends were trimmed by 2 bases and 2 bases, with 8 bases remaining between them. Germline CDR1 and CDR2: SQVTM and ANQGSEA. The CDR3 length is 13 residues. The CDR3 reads CSVESSYTDTQYF. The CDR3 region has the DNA TGCAGCGTTGAAAGCTCTTACACAGATACGCAGTATTTT.

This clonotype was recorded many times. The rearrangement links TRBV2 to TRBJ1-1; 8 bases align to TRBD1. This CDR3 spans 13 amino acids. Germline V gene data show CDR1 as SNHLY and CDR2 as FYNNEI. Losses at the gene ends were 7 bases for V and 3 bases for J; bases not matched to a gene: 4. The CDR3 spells CASTGTGYTEAFF. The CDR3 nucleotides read TGTGCCAGCACTGGGACAGGTTACACTGAAGCTTTCTTT.

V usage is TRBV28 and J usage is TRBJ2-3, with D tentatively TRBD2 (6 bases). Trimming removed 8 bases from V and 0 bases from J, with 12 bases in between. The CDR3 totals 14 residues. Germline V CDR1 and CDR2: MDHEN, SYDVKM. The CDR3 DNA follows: TGTGCCAGCCGCCCCAGCGGGAGCACAGATACGCAGTATTTT. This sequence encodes CASRPSGSTDTQYF. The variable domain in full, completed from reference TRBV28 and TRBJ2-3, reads DVKVTQSSRYLVKRTGEKVFLECVQDMDHENMFWYRQDPGLGLRLIYFSYDVKMKEKGDIPEGYSVSREKKERFSLILESASTNQTSMYLCASRPSGSTDTQYFGPGTRLTVL.

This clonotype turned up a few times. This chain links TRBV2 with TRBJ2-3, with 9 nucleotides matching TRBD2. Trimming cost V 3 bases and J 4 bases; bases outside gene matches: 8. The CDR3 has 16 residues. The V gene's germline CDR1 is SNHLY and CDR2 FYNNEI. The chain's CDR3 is CASSEVPREGPDTQYF. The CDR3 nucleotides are TGTGCCAGCAGTGAGGTCCCGCGGGAGGGCCCAGATACGCAGTATTTT.

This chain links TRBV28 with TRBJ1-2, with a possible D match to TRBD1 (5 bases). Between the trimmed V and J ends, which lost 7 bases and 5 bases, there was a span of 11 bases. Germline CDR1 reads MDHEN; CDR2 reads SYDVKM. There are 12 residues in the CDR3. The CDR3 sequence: CASKVTAYGYTF. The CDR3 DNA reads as TGTGCCAGCAAGGTGACAGCATATGGCTACACCTTC.

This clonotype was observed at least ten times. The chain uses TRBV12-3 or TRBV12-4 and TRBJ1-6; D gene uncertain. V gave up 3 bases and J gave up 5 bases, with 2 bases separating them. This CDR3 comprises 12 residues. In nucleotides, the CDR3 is TGTGCCAGCAGTTTGCATAATTCACCCCTCCACTTT. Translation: CASSLHNSPLHF.

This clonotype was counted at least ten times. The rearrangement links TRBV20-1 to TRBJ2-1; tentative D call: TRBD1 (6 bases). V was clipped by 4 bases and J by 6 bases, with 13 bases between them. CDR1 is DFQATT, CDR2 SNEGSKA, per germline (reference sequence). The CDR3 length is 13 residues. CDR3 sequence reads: CSATGEGGNEQFF. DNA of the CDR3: TGCAGTGCTACTGGCGAAGGGGGCAATGAGCAGTTCTTC.

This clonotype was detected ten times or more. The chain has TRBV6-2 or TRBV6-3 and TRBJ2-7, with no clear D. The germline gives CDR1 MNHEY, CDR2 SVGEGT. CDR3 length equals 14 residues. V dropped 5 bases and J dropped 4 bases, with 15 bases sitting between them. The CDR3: CASSLTTGPYEQYF. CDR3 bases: TGTGCCAGCAGTCTCACCACCGGTCCATACGAGCAGTACTTC.

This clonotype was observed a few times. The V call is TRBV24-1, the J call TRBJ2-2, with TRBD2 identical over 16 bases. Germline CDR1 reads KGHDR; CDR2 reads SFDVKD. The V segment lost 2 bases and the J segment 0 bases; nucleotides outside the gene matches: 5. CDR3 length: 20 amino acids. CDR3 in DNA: TGTGCCACCAGTGATTACCCGGGACTAGCGGGAGGGTCGAACACCGGGGAGCTGTTTTTT. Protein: CATSDYPGLAGGSNTGELFF.

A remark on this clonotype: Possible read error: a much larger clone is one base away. DNA of the CDR3: TGTGCCATCAGTTACTCCTACGAGCAGTACTTC. It encodes CAISYSYEQYF. The V and J genes are TRBV10-3 and TRBJ2-7; D gene unclear. CDR1 ENHRY and CDR2 SYGVKD come from the germline V gene. CDR3 length: 11 amino acids. The V and J ends lost 5 bases and 0 bases respectively, with 2 bases between them.

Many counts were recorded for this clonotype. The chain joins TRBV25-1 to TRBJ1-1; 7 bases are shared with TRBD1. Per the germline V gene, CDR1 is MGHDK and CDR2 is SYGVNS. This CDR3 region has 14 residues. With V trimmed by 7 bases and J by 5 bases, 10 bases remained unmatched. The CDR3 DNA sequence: TGTGCCAGCACCTCCAGGGGGATGGAGACTGAAGCTTTCTTT. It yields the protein CASTSRGMETEAFF. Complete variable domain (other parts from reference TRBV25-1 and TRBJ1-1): EADIYQTPRYLVIGTGKKITLECSQTMGHDKMYWYQQDPGMELHLIHYSYGVNSTEKGDLSSESTVSRIRTEHFPLTLESARPSHTSQYLCASTSRGMETEAFFGQGTRLTVV.

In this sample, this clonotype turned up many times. In nucleotides, the CDR3 is TGTGCCAGCAGTTACCTCTCCACAGATACGCAGTATTTT. Protein sequence: CASSYLSTDTQYF. V usage is TRBV6-6 and J usage is TRBJ2-3; no clear D. The CDR3 has 13 amino acids. CDR1 MNHNY and CDR2 SVGAGI come from the germline V gene (reference sequence). Trimming took off 2 bases at V and 2 bases at J, with 5 bases between the two ends.

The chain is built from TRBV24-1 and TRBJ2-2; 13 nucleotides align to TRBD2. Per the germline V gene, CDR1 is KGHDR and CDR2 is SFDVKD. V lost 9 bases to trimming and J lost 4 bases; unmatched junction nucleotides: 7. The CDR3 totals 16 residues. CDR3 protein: CATGGLAGVSTGELFF. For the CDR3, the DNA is TGTGCCACCGGCGGACTAGCGGGAGTGAGCACCGGGGAGCTGTTTTTT.

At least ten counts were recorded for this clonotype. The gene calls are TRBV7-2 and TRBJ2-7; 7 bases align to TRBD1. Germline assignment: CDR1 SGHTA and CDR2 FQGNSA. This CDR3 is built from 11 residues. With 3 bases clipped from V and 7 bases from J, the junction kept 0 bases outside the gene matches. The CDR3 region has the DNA TGTGCCAGCAGCTTGGGACAGGAGCAGTACTTC. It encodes CASSLGQEQYF.

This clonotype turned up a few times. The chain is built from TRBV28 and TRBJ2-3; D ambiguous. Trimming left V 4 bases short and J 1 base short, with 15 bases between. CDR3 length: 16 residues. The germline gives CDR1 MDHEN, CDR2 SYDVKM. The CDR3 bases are TGTGCCAGCAGTTCCCTACCCTCCCCAGGCACAGATACGCAGTATTTT. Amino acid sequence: CASSSLPSPGTDTQYF.

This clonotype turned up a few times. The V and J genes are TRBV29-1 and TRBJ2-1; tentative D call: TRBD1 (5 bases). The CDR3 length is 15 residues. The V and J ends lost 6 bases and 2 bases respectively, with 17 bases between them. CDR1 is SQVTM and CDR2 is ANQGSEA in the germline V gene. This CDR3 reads CSVSNGDSAYNEQFF. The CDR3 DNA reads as TGCAGCGTCTCTAACGGAGACAGTGCCTACAATGAGCAGTTCTTC.

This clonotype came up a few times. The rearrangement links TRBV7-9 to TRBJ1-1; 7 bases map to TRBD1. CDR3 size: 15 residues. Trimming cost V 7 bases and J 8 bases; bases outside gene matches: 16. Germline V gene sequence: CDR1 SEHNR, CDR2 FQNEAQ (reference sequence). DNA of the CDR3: TGTGCCAGCATCACTACGGGACAGCTAACTTTGGAAGCTTTCTTT. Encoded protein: CASITTGQLTLEAFF.

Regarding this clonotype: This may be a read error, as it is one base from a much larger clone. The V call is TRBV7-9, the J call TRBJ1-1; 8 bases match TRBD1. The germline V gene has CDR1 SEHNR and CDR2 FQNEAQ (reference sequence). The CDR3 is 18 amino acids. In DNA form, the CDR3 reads TGTGGCAGCAGCTTAAGTAGTTGGGGACAGGCAACGAACACTGAAGCTTTCTTT. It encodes CGSSLSSWGQATNTEAFF.

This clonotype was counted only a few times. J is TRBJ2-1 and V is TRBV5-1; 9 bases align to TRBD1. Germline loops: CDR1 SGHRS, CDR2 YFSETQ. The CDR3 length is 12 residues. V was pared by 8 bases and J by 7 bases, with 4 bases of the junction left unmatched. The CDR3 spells CASTGGVNEQFF. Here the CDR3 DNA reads TGCGCCAGTACAGGGGGCGTAAATGAGCAGTTCTTC.

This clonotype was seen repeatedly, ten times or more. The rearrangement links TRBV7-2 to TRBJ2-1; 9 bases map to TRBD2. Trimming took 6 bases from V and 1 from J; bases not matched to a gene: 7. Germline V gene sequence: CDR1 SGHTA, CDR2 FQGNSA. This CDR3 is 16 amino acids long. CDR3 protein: CASSPSSGGSYNEQFF. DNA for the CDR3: TGTGCCAGCAGTCCTTCGAGCGGGGGGTCCTACAATGAGCAGTTCTTC.